This T cell receptor beta chain was captured in a study of blood T cell repertoires in COVID-19. Study as a whole: PBMCs, B-cell-depleted T cells, or T cells were the source of the cDNA or gDNA that made up the material.

Study processing details: Estimation of nucleated cell counts relied on the amplification of reference gene primers. Measured with immunoSEQ multiplex PCR; TCRdb has only the in-frame clones, and not every one. The D gene and trimming were derived from the DNA, and the V and J assignments and clone size from that table. Of 390,000 or so clones in the sample, 87% are singletons; the top ten hold approximately 9.3%. Enrollees, about 18 to 89 years old, lived in 24 US areas. Recovery among Cohort 3 donors was established by two negative PCRs, clearance, or symptom resolution. Trimming removed 0 bases from V and 1 base from J, with 12 bases in between. The CDR3 length is 15 residues. Germline CDR1 is GTSNPN and CDR2 is SVGIG (reference sequence).

The chain links TRBV30 to TRBJ2-5, with a tentative D call TRBD2 (5 bases). This sequence originates from a woman in her forties or fifties who had recovered from COVID-19. The source material was PBMCs or T cells enriched from blood (not recorded which). As DNA, the CDR3 is TGTGCCTGGAGTGTCAAGACTACCTCCCAAGAGACCCAGTACTTC. Translated: CAWSVKTTSQETQYF.